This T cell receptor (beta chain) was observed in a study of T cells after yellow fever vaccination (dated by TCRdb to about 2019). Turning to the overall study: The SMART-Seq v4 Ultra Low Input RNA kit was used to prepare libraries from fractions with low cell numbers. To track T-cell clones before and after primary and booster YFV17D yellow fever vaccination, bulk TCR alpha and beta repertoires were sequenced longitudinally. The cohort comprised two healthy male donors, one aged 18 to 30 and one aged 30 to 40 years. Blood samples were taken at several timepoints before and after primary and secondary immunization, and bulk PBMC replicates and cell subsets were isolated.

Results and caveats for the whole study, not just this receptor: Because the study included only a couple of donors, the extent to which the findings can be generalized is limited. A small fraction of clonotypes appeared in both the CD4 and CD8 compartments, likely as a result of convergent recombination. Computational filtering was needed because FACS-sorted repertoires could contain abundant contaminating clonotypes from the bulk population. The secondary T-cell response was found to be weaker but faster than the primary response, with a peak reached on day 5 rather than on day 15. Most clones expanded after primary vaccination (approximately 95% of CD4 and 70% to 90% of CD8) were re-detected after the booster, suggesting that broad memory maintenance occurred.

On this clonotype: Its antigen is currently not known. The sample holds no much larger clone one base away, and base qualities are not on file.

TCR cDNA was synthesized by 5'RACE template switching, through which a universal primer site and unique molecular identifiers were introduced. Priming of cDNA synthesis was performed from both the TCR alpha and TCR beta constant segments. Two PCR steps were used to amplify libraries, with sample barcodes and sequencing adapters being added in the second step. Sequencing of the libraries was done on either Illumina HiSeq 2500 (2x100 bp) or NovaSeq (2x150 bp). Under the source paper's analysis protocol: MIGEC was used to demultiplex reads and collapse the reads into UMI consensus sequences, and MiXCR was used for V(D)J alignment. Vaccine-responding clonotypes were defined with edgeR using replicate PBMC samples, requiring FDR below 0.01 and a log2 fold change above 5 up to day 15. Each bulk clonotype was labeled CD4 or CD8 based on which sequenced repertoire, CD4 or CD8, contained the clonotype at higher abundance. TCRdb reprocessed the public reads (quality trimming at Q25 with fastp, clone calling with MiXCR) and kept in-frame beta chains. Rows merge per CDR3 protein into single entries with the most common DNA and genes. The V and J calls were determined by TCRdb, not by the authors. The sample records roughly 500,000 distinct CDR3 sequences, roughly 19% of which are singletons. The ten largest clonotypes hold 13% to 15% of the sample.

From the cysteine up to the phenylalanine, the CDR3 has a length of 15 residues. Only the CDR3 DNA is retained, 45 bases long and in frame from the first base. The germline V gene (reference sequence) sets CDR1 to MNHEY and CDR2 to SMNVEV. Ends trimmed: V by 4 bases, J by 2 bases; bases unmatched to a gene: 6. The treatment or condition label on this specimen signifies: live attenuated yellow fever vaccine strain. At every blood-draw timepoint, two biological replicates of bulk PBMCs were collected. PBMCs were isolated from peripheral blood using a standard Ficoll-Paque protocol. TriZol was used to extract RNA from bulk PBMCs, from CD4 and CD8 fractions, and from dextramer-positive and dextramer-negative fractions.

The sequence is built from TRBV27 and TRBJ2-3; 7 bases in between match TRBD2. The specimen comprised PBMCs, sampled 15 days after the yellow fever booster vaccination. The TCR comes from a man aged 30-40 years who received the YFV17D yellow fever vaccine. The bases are TGTGCCAGCAGTTCGGGGACTATCTCCACAGATACGCAGTATTTT. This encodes CASSSGTISTDTQYF.